This T cell receptor beta chain was found in a study of technical replicates of blood from four donors. Clones were sequenced by immunoSEQ multiplex PCR, and TCRdb holds only the in-frame ones, with some missing. The table lists approximately 12,000 clones, about 94% of them singletons. The sequence was obtained from a human donor in good health. Sequenced input: PBMCs.

CDR3 in amino acids: CASSVVLAGGPYEQYF. CDR3 DNA: TGTGCCAGCAGCGTAGTTTTGGCGGGAGGGCCCTACGAGCAGTACTTC. The genes are TRBV9 and TRBJ2-7; 9 bases agree with TRBD2. The CDR3 has 16 amino acids. V trimming: 0 bases; J trimming: 2 bases; junction bases outside the gene matches: 6. Germline-derived CDR1 and CDR2 are SGDLS and YYNGEE.